This T cell receptor (beta chain) was captured in a study of STAT5B mutations in CD4+ large granular lymphocyte leukemia. Findings and caveats of the study: Top patient clones used TRBV06 genes more often: 8/27 versus 2/35 in controls. CD4-sorted patient repertoires seemed more clonal than healthy CD4+ repertoires.

The CDR3 has 14 amino acids. The V gene's germline CDR1 is MDHEN and CDR2 SYDVKM. Between the trimmed V and J ends, which lost 6 bases and 4 bases, there was a span of 14 bases. Original data processing: The detection floor for productive clonotype frequency was 2.59 x 10-5. Assay used: immunoSEQ multiplex PCR; TCRdb lists only in-frame clones, some missing. V and J calls and clone size are as listed in that table; D and trimming were resolved from the DNA. The table has about 22,000 clones, roughly 79% seen once; the top ten hold 0.4% to 0.45%. Points on this clone: No antigen is known for it.

The TCR sequence derives from a human donor in good health. Sequencing used CD4+ T cells from blood buffy coats. The V gene is TRBV28, the J gene TRBJ2-3, with D possibly being TRBD2 (5 bases). CDR3 in amino acids: CASRRERLPDTQYF. The CDR3 nucleotides are TGTGCCAGCAGAAGGGAGCGTCTCCCAGATACGCAGTATTTT.